This T cell receptor beta chain was identified in a study of cytotoxic CD8 clonotypes in ibrutinib-treated CLL. V was clipped by 8 bases and J by 3 bases; unmatched bases: 10. Germline V CDR1 and CDR2: MNHEY, SMNVEV (reference sequence). This CDR3 comprises 14 residues. The protocol was immunoSEQ multiplex PCR, while the TCRdb copy is restricted to in-frame clones and leaves out a portion. The repertoire holds some 140,000 clones, 70% to 80% seen once, with 13% in the top ten. The TCR comes from a human donor with chronic lymphocytic leukemia. The chain joins TRBV27 to TRBJ2-7, with 7 nucleotides matching TRBD2. The sample was PBMCs, taken after 12 months of ibrutinib treatment. The CDR3 DNA reads TGTGCCAGCTCCCGGGGGGTGGCCGACTACGAGCAGTACTTC. Translated: CASSRGVADYEQYF.